This TCR beta chain emerged from a study of persistence of HIV-infected CD4 T cells. Study-wide results and limits: Compared with CD3/CD28-stimulated cells, CMV- and Gag-responding cells showed lower TCRbeta richness. Antigen-responding cells were enriched for degenerate expanded CDR3beta sequences.

The immunoSEQ assay was version 4, run in survey mode. Only in-frame clones appear in the TCRdb table, and some are missing; sequencing was by immunoSEQ multiplex PCR. Of roughly 48,000 clones listed, roughly 90% are singletons. Cells were stimulated nonspecifically with anti-CD3/anti-CD28 magnetic beads. CD4+ T cells upregulating both CD40 ligand and CD69 were sorted as responding cells. Concerning this clone: The antigen is unknown.

This CDR3 has 12 amino acids. Deletions cut 6 bases from V and 1 base from J, with 5 bases between. The germline V gene encodes CDR1 SGHVS and CDR2 FQNEAQ. The material sequenced was CD4+ T cells sorted from PBMCs after approximately 20-hour stimulation, taken from a patient who received antiretroviral therapy. This chain uses TRBV7-8 with TRBJ2-3; no clear D gene. This TCR was sampled from an adult woman with HIV who was CMV-seropositive. CDR3 coding DNA: TGTGCCAGCAGGGGTCGCACAGATACGCAGTATTTT. Its translation: CASRGRTDTQYF.